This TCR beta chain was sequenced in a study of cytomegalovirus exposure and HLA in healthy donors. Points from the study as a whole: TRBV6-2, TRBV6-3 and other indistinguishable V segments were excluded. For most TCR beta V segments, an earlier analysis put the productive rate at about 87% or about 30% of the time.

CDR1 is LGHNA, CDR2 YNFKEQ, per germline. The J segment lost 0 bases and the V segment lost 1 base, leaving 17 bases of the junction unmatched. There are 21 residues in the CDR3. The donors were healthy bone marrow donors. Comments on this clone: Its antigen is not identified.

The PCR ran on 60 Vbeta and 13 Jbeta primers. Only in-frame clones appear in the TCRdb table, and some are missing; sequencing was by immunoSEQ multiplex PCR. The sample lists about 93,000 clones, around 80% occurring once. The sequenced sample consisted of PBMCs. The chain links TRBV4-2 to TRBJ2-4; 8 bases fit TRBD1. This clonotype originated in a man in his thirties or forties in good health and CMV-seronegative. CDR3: CASSQGTQGASIELAKNIQYF. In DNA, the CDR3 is TGTGCCAGCAGCCAAGGGACCCAGGGGGCGTCAATAGAACTAGCCAAAAACATTCAGTACTTC.